The entry below gives a single TCR beta chain sequence along with its context. Its antigen is unidentified. These data belong to a study of shared clonotypes between healthy human individuals. There are 14 residues in the CDR3. Trimming took off 6 bases at V and 2 bases at J, with 11 bases between the two ends. Per germline, CDR1 MDHEN and CDR2 SYDVKM. Findings and caveats of the study: Memory subsets had estimated richness that was generally smaller than that of naive subsets. When naive CD4 clonotypes were compared across a handful of donors, approximately 4.9% were shared. Non-shared clonotypes were found to have lower generation probabilities than the clonotypes that were shared by all four of the sorted-subset donors.

Profiling relied on immunoSEQ multiplex PCR, and the TCRdb table lists in-frame clones only, not all of them. The sample yields about 1 million clones, about three quarters seen once. The clonotype comes from a man aged 18 to 30 in good health. This sequence joins TRBV28 and TRBJ1-3, with D perhaps matching TRBD1 (5 bases). The sequencing input was memory CD4+ T cells sorted from blood. Subset reported: CD45RA-negative fraction. The CDR3 here is CASSSTGTGNTIYF. In DNA form, the CDR3 reads TGTGCCAGCAGCTCCACAGGTACTGGAAACACCATATATTTT.